A single sample gave rise to the 24 T cell receptor beta chains below, sequenced in a study of blood T cells in healthy people across ages. It was with a sample-barcoded 5' primer and a J-beta primer mix that a second PCR of roughly 7 to 12 cycles was run. A single record per CDR3 protein comes from TCRdb applying MiXCR to the 5' RACE reads. There are about 580,000 distinct CDR3 sequences in the sample; around 48% occur only once, and around 25% lies in the top ten. Sequencing was carried out using blood. These receptors were taken from an elderly man in good health.

The J gene is TRBJ2-3, the V gene TRBV9, with a tentative D call TRBD2 (7 bases). The V and J ends lost 0 bases and 2 bases respectively, with 13 bases between them. CDR1 SGDLS and CDR2 YYNGEE come from the germline V gene. There are 16 residues in the CDR3. In DNA form, the CDR3 reads TGTGCCAGCAGCGTAGGGGAGGGGGGCTTCACAGATACGCAGTATTTT. It translates to CASSVGEGGFTDTQYF.

This clonotype appeared a few times. The chain uses TRBV4-1 and TRBJ1-2, with 9 bases identical to TRBD1. After removal of 4 bases from V and 4 bases from J, the junction contained 7 bases not matched to a gene. Germline CDR1 is MGHRA and CDR2 is YSYEKL. CDR3 size: 15 residues. The CDR3 reads CASSRKNRGPYGYTF. CDR3 bases: TGCGCCAGCAGCCGAAAGAACAGGGGGCCCTATGGCTACACCTTC.

The chain is built from TRBV2 and TRBJ1-2; 8 positions match TRBD1. The CDR3 extends over 13 amino acids. J gave up 7 bases and V 6 bases, and 7 bases lay outside the gene matches. Germline CDR1 is SNHLY and CDR2 is FYNNEI. CDR3: CASRLGQGGGYTF. The DNA for the CDR3 is TGTGCCAGCAGGTTAGGACAGGGCGGTGGCTACACCTTC.

The chain has TRBV5-5 and TRBJ2-1; TRBD1 matches at 10 bases. Looked up from germline, CDR1 is SGHKS and CDR2 is YYEKEE (reference sequence). The ends lost 1 base at V and 8 bases at J; junction bases unmatched: 15. CDR3 length equals 18 residues. The CDR3 DNA sequence: TGTGCCAGCAGCTTGTACCTTCTTCCGGGACAGGGGTTCCATGAGCAGTTCTTC. Translation gives CASSLYLLPGQGFHEQFF.

The table lists this clonotype with a few counts. The chain carries TRBV5-1 and TRBJ2-7; D possibly uses TRBD1 or TRBD2 (5 bases each). V was trimmed by 3 bases and J by 7 bases, leaving 20 bases between them. CDR1 and CDR2 from the germline V gene are SGHRS and YFSETQ. CDR3 length equals 15 residues. The CDR3 region has the DNA TGCGCCAGCAGCTGGGACCGGGAACCTCCTAGGGAGCAGTACTTC. It is translated as CASSWDREPPREQYF.

In this sample, this clonotype turned up a few times. This chain connects TRBV29-1 to TRBJ2-7, with D uncertain. From germline, CDR1 is SQVTM and CDR2 ANQGSEA. CDR3 length equals 12 residues. The V gene lost 2 bases and the J gene lost 2 bases, with 7 bases spanning the gap. DNA of the CDR3: TGCAGCGTTGAAACGTCAACCTACGAGCAGTACTTC. It translates to CSVETSTYEQYF.

The V and J genes are TRBV28 and TRBJ2-5; D perhaps matches TRBD1 (5 bases). CDR1 and CDR2 from the germline V gene are MDHEN and SYDVKM. This CDR3 has 14 amino acids. Trimming took off 6 bases at V and 1 base at J, with 12 bases between the two ends. The CDR3 DNA reads TGTGCCAGCAGGACAGAGAGCCTCCAAGAGACCCAGTACTTC. Translating it yields CASRTESLQETQYF.

The chain recombines TRBV20-1 with TRBJ2-7; D gene unclear. The CDR3 is made up of 12 amino acids. Germline V gene lookup returns CDR1 DFQATT and CDR2 SNEGSKA (reference sequence). The V gene lost 3 bases and the J gene lost 3 bases, with 9 bases spanning the gap. CDR3 in amino acids: CSASVQRYEQYF. In DNA form, the CDR3 reads TGCAGTGCTAGCGTTCAGCGCTACGAGCAGTACTTC.

V gene TRBV6-1 combines with J gene TRBJ2-5, with unresolved D. Trimming left V 7 bases short and J 3 bases short, with 3 bases between. Germline V lookup: CDR1 MNHNS, CDR2 SASEGT. CDR3 length: 10 residues. CDR3 DNA sequence: TGTGCCAGCACGGAAGAGACCCAGTACTTC. Amino acid sequence: CASTEETQYF.

The CDR3 is CASSTRTADTEAFF. The CDR3 nucleotides are TGTGCCAGCAGCACACGGACGGCGGACACTGAAGCTTTCTTT. The V call is TRBV7-6, the J call TRBJ1-1, with D unclear. The ends were cut back, 5 bases at V and 3 bases at J, with 13 bases in the middle. The germline gives CDR1 SGHVS, CDR2 FNYEAQ. CDR3 size: 14 residues.

The chain recombines TRBV7-9 with TRBJ2-5; D possibly corresponds to TRBD2 (6 bases). Germline V gene sequence: CDR1 SEHNR, CDR2 FQNEAQ (reference sequence). The ends were cut back, 1 base at V and 7 bases at J, with 16 bases in the middle. The CDR3 is made up of 15 amino acids. CDR3: CASSLEGRTLGTQYF. The DNA for the CDR3 is TGTGCCAGCAGCTTAGAAGGGAGGACGCTTGGGACCCAGTACTTC.

The chain joins TRBV11-1 to TRBJ2-7; TRBD1 is a possible D gene (6 bases). V lost 5 bases to trimming and J lost 4 bases, with 18 bases between them. The CDR3 runs 15 residues. CDR1 and CDR2 (germline): SGHAT, FQDESV (reference sequence). The CDR3, as DNA: TGTGCCAGCAGCCAATGGGACAAGGGTGGGTACGAGCAGTACTTC. Protein: CASSQWDKGGYEQYF.

This sequence joins TRBV29-1 and TRBJ2-5, with D possibly TRBD1 on 5 matching bases. With 6 bases removed from V and 11 bases from J, the gap between germline ends came to 22 bases. CDR1 is SQVTM, CDR2 ANQGSEA, per germline. CDR3 size: 13 residues. The CDR3 coding sequence is TGCAGCGTGGAGCAGGGTAGGTTAGATGAGCAGTACTTC. This gives the protein CSVEQGRLDEQYF.

The V call is TRBV29-1, the J call TRBJ2-3; TRBD2 aligns across 10 bases. CDR1 and CDR2 (germline): SQVTM, ANQGSEA. The CDR3 length is 15 residues. V shed 8 bases, J shed 1 base, and the junction held 9 bases outside the gene matches. The chain's CDR3 is CSLPPLAGGTDTQYF. DNA of the CDR3: TGCAGCCTCCCCCCCCTAGCGGGAGGCACAGATACGCAGTATTTT.

This chain links TRBV20-1 with TRBJ2-2; weak D call: TRBD2 (6 bases). Germline CDR1 reads DFQATT; CDR2 reads SNEGSKA (reference sequence). V dropped 2 bases and J dropped 3 bases, with 16 bases sitting between them. The CDR3 loop spans 16 amino acids. As DNA, the CDR3 is TGCAGTGCTAGACACCCCGGGAGACTGTACACCGGGGAGCTGTTTTTT. Translated: CSARHPGRLYTGELFF.

Remarks on this clonotype: The junction shows a germline mismatch at one end, possibly a read error. CDR3: CASSDSASTEAFF. As DNA, the CDR3 is TGTGCCAGCAGTGACTCAGCGAGCACTGAAGCTTTCTTT. The chain combines TRBV6-5 with TRBJ1-1; no reliable D call. The germline V gene has CDR1 MNHEY and CDR2 SVGAGI. This CDR3 contains 13 residues.

The genes are TRBV24-1 and TRBJ2-1; D possibly matches TRBD1 or TRBD2 (5 bases each). Germline V lookup: CDR1 KGHDR, CDR2 SFDVKD. The CDR3 sequence is 19 residues long. The V end was cut by 9 bases, the J end by 5 bases, with 31 bases between. The CDR3 nucleotides read TGTGCCACCGGGGGACCACGGGGACCAGACTTGAACAAGAACAATGAGCAGTTCTTC. It specifies CATGGPRGPDLNKNNEQFF.

The chain has TRBV6-5 and TRBJ1-5; D is uncertain. From germline, CDR1 is MNHEY and CDR2 SVGAGI. The CDR3 is made up of 13 amino acids. The V and J ends lost 5 bases and 7 bases respectively, with 12 bases between them. This chain's CDR3 is CASSPTREQPQHF. CDR3 sequence (DNA): TGTGCCAGCAGTCCCACTCGCGAGCAGCCCCAGCATTTT.

This clonotype was detected a few times. The V gene is TRBV7-2, the J gene TRBJ2-3; 11 bases are a match to TRBD2. The germline gives CDR1 SGHTA, CDR2 FQGNSA. This CDR3 spans 17 amino acids. The trim removed 2 bases at V and 3 bases at J, leaving 7 bases unmatched. In DNA form, the CDR3 reads TGTGCCAGCAGCTTATACGGACTAGCGGGTCGAACAGATACGCAGTATTTT. It codes for CASSLYGLAGRTDTQYF. Combining the CDR3 with reference TRBV7-2 and TRBJ2-3 gives the whole variable domain GAGVSQSPSNKVTEKGKDVELRCDPISGHTALYWYRQSLGQGLEFLIYFQGNSAPDKSGLPSDRFSAERTGGSVSTLTIQRTQQEDSAVYLCASSLYGLAGRTDTQYFGPGTRLTVL.

This clonotype was picked up a small number of times. V and J are TRBV29-1 and TRBJ2-5; D is undetermined. This CDR3 contains 12 residues. The germline V gene encodes CDR1 SQVTM and CDR2 ANQGSEA. Trimming removed 8 bases from V and 2 bases from J, with 12 bases in between. CDR3: CSPRGSQETQYF. In DNA form, the CDR3 reads TGCAGCCCCCGAGGTTCACAAGAGACCCAGTACTTC. Full variable domain (remainder filled in from reference TRBV29-1 and TRBJ2-5): SAVISQKPSRDICQRGTSLTIQCQVDSQVTMMFWYRQQPGQSLTLIATANQGSEATYESGFVIDKFPISRPNLTFSTLTVSNMSPEDSSIYLCSPRGSQETQYFGPGTRLLVL.

The chain employs TRBV7-3 and TRBJ2-6; 8 bases agree with TRBD2. This CDR3 region has 18 residues. V shed 3 bases, J shed 2 bases, and the junction held 9 bases outside the gene matches. The germline V gene encodes CDR1 SGHTA and CDR2 FQGTGA. CDR3 amino acids: CASSLVTRAGAGANVLTF. CDR3 coding DNA: TGTGCCAGCAGCTTGGTTACACGAGCGGGAGCTGGGGCCAACGTCCTGACTTTC.

This clonotype was seen a few times. CDR3 nucleotide sequence: TGTGCCAGCACCAGACTGCCTGGTCGAAGGGAAGCTAACTATGGCTACACCTTC. It yields the protein CASTRLPGRREANYGYTF. The chain has TRBV12-3 or TRBV12-4 and TRBJ1-2; D remains unclear. V shed 7 bases and J shed 0 bases, with 24 bases lying between them. The CDR3 length is 18 residues.

The chain is built from TRBV2 and TRBJ2-1; 12 bases are a match to TRBD2. The CDR3 has 23 residues. Germline lookup yields CDR1 SNHLY and CDR2 FYNNEI. The ends lost 4 bases at V and 1 base at J; junction bases unmatched: 23. CDR3 sequence: CASSGDRGRAASGRVPSYNEQFF. CDR3 in DNA: TGTGCCAGCAGTGGAGACAGGGGGCGCGCGGCTAGCGGGAGGGTCCCATCCTACAATGAGCAGTTCTTC.

The gene calls are TRBV28 and TRBJ2-3; no firm D call. The germline gives CDR1 MDHEN, CDR2 SYDVKM. V lost 2 bases to trimming and J lost 12 bases, with 18 bases between them. This CDR3 has 14 residues. As DNA, the CDR3 is TGTGCCAGCAGTTTAGTTGCGTCGGTCCCACAACAGTATTTT. Its protein product is CASSLVASVPQQYF.